The clone carrying this T cell receptor (beta chain) came up many times. This sample was included in a study of CD8+CD57+ T cells in acquired aplastic anemia. Genomic DNA acted as the template from which TCR beta VDJ combination and CDR3 sequence profiling were carried out. TCRdb used MiXCR to reprocess the reads, holding one entry per CDR3 protein. In the table there are approximately 180,000 distinct CDR3 sequences, more than 45% of which are singletons. In germline, CDR1 is KGHDR, CDR2 SFDVKD. Losses at the gene ends were 6 bases for V and 4 bases for J; bases not matched to a gene: 5. The CDR3 runs to 15 residues. Previously, flow cytometry had revealed CD8+CD57+ cell expansion in the patients chosen for sequencing. Patient blood was sampled before any therapy had been received.

V usage is TRBV24-1 and J usage is TRBJ2-3, with TRBD1 matching over 11 bases. The origin of this receptor is a human donor with aplastic anemia. Sequencing used sorted CD4+, CD8+, or CD8+CD57+ T cells (not recorded which) from PBMCs. The CDR3 DNA is TGTGCCACCAGTCCGGGACAGGGGGGGCCAGATACGCAGTATTTT. Translated, it gives CATSPGQGGPDTQYF.